This T cell receptor beta chain was observed in a study of T-cell memory formation after mild COVID-19. Study-wide points: Prior to infection, memory already included some responding clones, suggesting cross-reactive memory joined. Most CD4+ clones that shrank were in CM and EM, while CD8+ ones turned up in EMRA.

TCRdb processed the 5' RACE reads anew with MiXCR; each CDR3 protein has one entry. The sample comprises about 500,000 distinct CDR3 sequences, over 20% of which are singletons, and roughly an eighth rests with the top ten. As concerns this clonotype: Its target is unknown.

Germline V gene lookup returns CDR1 MNHNS and CDR2 SASEGT. The CDR3 is made up of 15 amino acids. V was clipped by 3 bases and J by 6 bases; unmatched bases: 4. This clonotype originated in an adult woman who had mild COVID-19 (a few samples of this study predate the infection). Cell type and time point are not known. The sequencing input was PBMCs or a T cell subset sorted from them (not recorded which). The chain links TRBV6-1 to TRBJ2-1, with 11 bases aligning to TRBD2. The CDR3 DNA sequence: TGTGCCAGCAGTGATCTAGCGGGAGGACGCAATGAGCAGTTCTTC. Translated: CASSDLAGGRNEQFF.